These 20 T cell receptor beta chains came from one sample sequenced in a study of Ad26.COV2.S vaccination and SARS-CoV-2 variants. Clones were sequenced by immunoSEQ multiplex PCR, and TCRdb holds only the in-frame ones, with some missing. In the table there are 350,000 to 500,000 clones, 90% of which are singletons. Treatment reported: 15 to 20 received Ad26.COV2.S at low or high dose, single or two shots; about 5 received placebo; per-sample allocation not given. Sampling took place 63 days after the first vaccine or placebo injection. Sequenced here: peripheral blood, sampled in a trial of Ad26.COV2.S vaccine versus placebo. These receptor sequences come from a person aged 18-65 years who received the Ad26.COV2.S COVID-19 vaccine or a placebo.

The V gene is TRBV5-1, the J gene TRBJ2-3; D could derive from TRBD1 or TRBD2 (5 bases each). Trimming took 4 bases from V and 2 from J, leaving 14 bases between them. The CDR3 sequence is 15 residues long. Looked up from germline, CDR1 is SGHRS and CDR2 is YFSETQ. The CDR3 is CASSGDLGDTDTQYF. The DNA of the CDR3 is TGCGCCAGCAGCGGTGACTTGGGGGACACAGATACGCAGTATTTT.

Remarks on this clone: This clone may be a read error of a much larger clone one base away. Within the sample, other DNA sequences also encode this same CDR3. The chain carries TRBV27 and TRBJ2-3; D gene uncertain. Per the germline V gene, CDR1 is MNHEY and CDR2 is SMNVEV (reference sequence). V shed 2 bases and J shed 6 bases, with 3 bases lying between them. This CDR3 has 11 residues. The CDR3 nucleotides are TGTGCCAGCAGTTTAGGGGATACGCAGTATTTT. Protein product: CASSLGDTQYF.

The chain joins TRBV28 to TRBJ2-4; D perhaps matches TRBD1 (6 bases). Germline lookup yields CDR1 MDHEN and CDR2 SYDVKM. The CDR3 consists of 14 residues. With 5 bases removed from V and 4 bases from J, the gap between germline ends came to 12 bases. Here the CDR3 DNA reads TGTGCCAGCAGTGCCGACAGGCGGAAAAACATTCAGTACTTC. Its translation is CASSADRRKNIQYF.

The genes are TRBV21-1 and TRBJ2-5; the table names TRBD1, a call not compared with the DNA. TRBV21-1 is an annotated pseudogene. The CDR3 loop spans 15 amino acids. The CDR3 nucleotides are TGTGCCAGCAGGGGTCCCGGGACAGGGTTAGAGACCCAGTACTTC. Its translation is CASRGPGTGLETQYF.

The CDR3 loop is CASSLSAWNEQFF. In DNA form, the CDR3 reads TGTGCCAGCAGTTTATCGGCCTGGAATGAGCAGTTCTTC. This chain uses TRBV27 with TRBJ2-1; D call uncertain. The CDR3 is 13 residues long. From germline, CDR1 is MNHEY and CDR2 SMNVEV (reference sequence). Trimming removed 0 bases at V and 7 bases at J, with 7 bases between.

The chain recombines TRBV2 with TRBJ1-4; 9 bases agree with TRBD1. V shed 6 bases, J shed 5 bases, and the junction held 7 bases outside the gene matches. The CDR3 contains 15 residues. The germline CDR1 and CDR2 sequences are SNHLY and FYNNEI. The CDR3 is CASSPSTGGNEKLFF. The CDR3 region has the DNA TGTGCCAGCAGCCCTTCGACAGGGGGGAATGAAAAACTGTTTTTT.

The CDR3 loop reads CASSIGLAGEREQYF. The CDR3 DNA follows: TGTGCCAGTAGTATAGGACTAGCGGGAGAACGCGAGCAGTACTTC. The chain links TRBV19 to TRBJ2-7; 12 nucleotides align to TRBD2. The CDR3 loop spans 15 amino acids. Germline V gives CDR1 LNHDA, CDR2 SQIVND (reference sequence). J gave up 6 bases and V 1 base, and 4 bases lay outside the gene matches.

The chain uses TRBV5-1 and TRBJ1-2, with 8 nucleotides matching TRBD1. The V gene end was trimmed by 1 base and the J gene end by 1 base; junction bases not matched to a gene: 6. The germline V gene encodes CDR1 SGHRS and CDR2 YFSETQ. The CDR3 covers 16 residues. The CDR3 reads CASSLRGQGLNYGYTF. CDR3 nucleotide sequence: TGCGCCAGCAGCTTGAGAGGACAGGGCCTTAACTATGGCTACACCTTC. Full variable domain (rest looked up from reference TRBV5-1 and TRBJ1-2): KAGVTQTPRYLIKTRGQQVTLSCSPISGHRSVSWYQQTPGQGLQFLFEYFSETQRNKGNFPGRFSGRQFSNSRSEMNVSTLELGDSALYLCASSLRGQGLNYGYTFGSGTRLTVV.

The gene calls are TRBV27 and TRBJ2-1; 9 nucleotides line up with TRBD2. CDR3 length: 15 residues. V shed 2 bases and J 5 bases; nucleotides not matched to a gene: 4. Germline V gene lookup returns CDR1 MNHEY and CDR2 SMNVEV (reference sequence). The CDR3 reads CASSLRLADDNEQFF. For the CDR3, the DNA is TGTGCCAGCAGTTTACGACTAGCGGACGACAATGAGCAGTTCTTC.

The chain recombines TRBV13 with TRBJ2-3, with D perhaps TRBD1 or TRBD2 (5 bases each). CDR1 is PRHDT, CDR2 FYEKMQ, per germline (reference sequence). The V gene lost 5 bases and the J gene lost 1 base, with 13 bases spanning the gap. The CDR3 loop spans 15 amino acids. DNA of the CDR3: TGTGCCAGCAGCCAGGGACCCACCCGCACAGATACGCAGTATTTT. Its protein is CASSQGPTRTDTQYF.

The chain joins TRBV2 to TRBJ1-4; D is uncertain. The DNA end favors TRBJ2-2, so the J call may be wrong. The length of the CDR3 is 11 residues. CDR1 SNHLY and CDR2 FYNNEI come from the germline V gene. The CDR3 nucleotides read TGTGCCAGCAGAGGCTTCTCGGAGCTGTTTTTT. Translated, it gives CASRGFSELFF.

The gene calls are TRBV27 and TRBJ2-3, with 10 positions matching TRBD1. CDR1 MNHEY and CDR2 SMNVEV come from the germline V gene (reference sequence). Trimming took 2 bases from V and 3 from J; bases not matched to a gene: 17. The CDR3 length is 20 residues. Written as DNA, the CDR3 is TGTGCCAGCAGTTTAGTTCCGGGACAGGGGTTTGTTCGTTGGACAGATACGCAGTATTTT. Translated, it gives CASSLVPGQGFVRWTDTQYF.

V is TRBV30 and J is TRBJ2-3; the match to TRBD2 covers 10 bases. V shed 2 bases, J shed 3 bases, and the junction held 5 bases outside the gene matches. The CDR3 has 15 residues. The germline gives CDR1 GTSNPN, CDR2 SVGIG (reference sequence). CDR3 nucleotides: TGTGCCTGGAGTCCCGGGACTAGCGAGACAGATACGCAGTATTTT. Translating it yields CAWSPGTSETDTQYF.

The V gene is TRBV5-1, the J gene TRBJ2-3; D call uncertain. With 2 bases removed from V and 0 bases from J, the gap between germline ends came to 7 bases. Germline V gene data show CDR1 as SGHRS and CDR2 as YFSETQ. The CDR3 totals 14 residues. The CDR3 bases are TGCGCCAGCAGCTTCCAATCTAGCACAGATACGCAGTATTTT. Translated, it gives CASSFQSSTDTQYF.

This rearrangement joins TRBV6-1 to TRBJ1-2; possibly TRBD1 for D (5 bases). Per germline, CDR1 MNHNS and CDR2 SASEGT. Trimming removed 1 base at V and 4 bases at J, with 13 bases between. There are 15 residues in the CDR3. The CDR3 coding sequence is TGTGCCAGCAGTGAAGGGTGGGACCGGCGCTATGGCTACACCTTC. It translates to CASSEGWDRRYGYTF.

The rearrangement links TRBV27 to TRBJ1-5; unclear D gene. Trimming stripped 4 bases from V and 5 bases from J, with 9 bases between. Germline loops: CDR1 MNHEY, CDR2 SMNVEV (reference sequence). The CDR3 is 13 amino acids. The CDR3 coding sequence is TGTGCCAGCAGTTGGGCCAGTGATCAGCCCCAGCATTTT. Protein: CASSWASDQPQHF.

The rearrangement joins TRBV5-4 to TRBJ2-5; maybe TRBD1 (5 bases). Trimming took 4 bases from V and 5 from J, leaving 12 bases between them. The V gene's germline CDR1 is SGHNT and CDR2 YYREEE (reference sequence). The CDR3 covers 13 residues. This CDR3 reads CASSRTGLETQYF. CDR3 sequence (DNA): TGTGCCAGCAGCCGTACAGGCTTGGAGACCCAGTACTTC.

This chain uses TRBV7-6 with TRBJ2-3; possible D gene TRBD2, 5 bases. Trimming left V 7 bases short and J 1 base short, with 15 bases between. This CDR3 is 15 amino acids long. Germline CDR1 SGHVS, CDR2 FNYEAQ. The CDR3 region has the DNA TGTGCCAGCACCAAACTAGTGGTTGGCACAGATACGCAGTATTTT. It codes for CASTKLVVGTDTQYF.

The V gene is TRBV27, the J gene TRBJ1-1, with D unclear. The CDR3 spans 17 residues. The germline V gene encodes CDR1 MNHEY and CDR2 SMNVEV (reference sequence). V lost 7 bases, J lost 1 base, and 22 bases lay in between. CDR3 nucleotide sequence: TGTGCCAGCAAAGTCGGCCAAACTGTGCGGGGGAACACTGAAGCTTTCTTT. This encodes CASKVGQTVRGNTEAFF.

The V and J genes are TRBV5-5 and TRBJ2-4, with D perhaps being TRBD1 or TRBD2 (5 bases each). The CDR3 spans 16 residues. V lost 4 bases and J 6 bases, leaving 20 bases between the germline ends. Germline V gene lookup returns CDR1 SGHKS and CDR2 YYEKEE (reference sequence). The chain's CDR3 is CASSLDGAAAGNIQYF. The CDR3 nucleotides read TGTGCCAGCAGCCTAGACGGGGCCGCGGCCGGAAACATTCAGTACTTC.